This T cell receptor beta chain was observed in a study of OX40 agonist ivuxolimab in advanced cancers. Study in general: Participants, about 83% male, averaged roughly 55 years of age, ranging from roughly 23 to 80.

The assay was immunoSEQ multiplex PCR, and TCRdb's table has in-frame clones only and misses some. The sample lists about 47,000 clones; around 84% were seen once. Between the trimmed V and J ends, which lost 5 bases and 4 bases, there was a span of 14 bases. The CDR3 has 14 amino acids. Germline V lookup: CDR1 MNHNY, CDR2 SVGAGI (reference sequence). Source: CD4+ or CD8+ T cells sorted from blood, taken in a trial of the OX40 agonist ivuxolimab. The J gene is TRBJ2-5, the V gene TRBV6-6; a possible D gene is TRBD1 (6 bases). This receptor was identified in an adult with an advanced solid tumor such as melanoma, head and neck, liver or kidney cancer. The CDR3: CASSPPGHGETQYF. In DNA, the CDR3 is TGTGCCAGCAGTCCCCCGGGACACGGAGAGACCCAGTACTTC.